One sample yielded the 4 T cell receptor beta chains listed below, sequenced in a study of shared clonotypes between healthy human individuals. Here immunoSEQ multiplex PCR was the method, and the copy in TCRdb shows in-frame clones only, minus some. The repertoire holds some 2,000,000 clones, with 90% to 95% as singletons. Specimen: naive CD4+ T cells sorted from blood. The subset is: CD45RA+ positively selected. These receptor sequences come from a man aged 18-30 years in good health.

The chain uses TRBV27 and TRBJ2-1; 8 positions match TRBD1. CDR1 and CDR2 from the germline V gene are MNHEY and SMNVEV (reference sequence). CDR3 size: 16 residues. V was pared by 6 bases and J by 6 bases, with 13 bases of the junction left unmatched. CDR3 in DNA: TGTGCCAGCAGGCAGTCAGGACAGGGACGCGGCAATGAGCAGTTCTTC. Residues: CASRQSGQGRGNEQFF.

This clone was seen a handful of times. Other DNA sequences of this sample code for an identical CDR3. V is TRBV11-3 and J is TRBJ2-3; a weak D match, TRBD2 (6 bases). CDR1 and CDR2 (germline): SGHNT, YENEEA. The V gene lost 0 bases and the J gene lost 6 bases, with 16 bases spanning the gap. This CDR3 has 16 amino acids. The CDR3 region is CASSLDSGPDADTQYF. The CDR3 nucleotides are TGTGCCAGCAGCTTAGACAGCGGGCCCGACGCGGATACGCAGTATTTT.

This chain uses TRBV9 with TRBJ2-1; TRBD2 might be the D (7 bases). Germline values: CDR1 SGDLS, CDR2 YYNGEE. V was shortened by 4 bases and J by 8 bases, with 19 bases between the two germline ends. CDR3 length equals 15 residues. The CDR3 DNA reads as TGTGCCAGCAGCTCCCGGGGGGCCGGGCCCGATGAGCAGTTCTTC. This encodes CASSSRGAGPDEQFF.

The chain carries TRBV14 and TRBJ2-5; 8 bases are shared with TRBD2. V lost 1 base, J lost 4 bases, and 5 bases stayed unmatched. Germline CDR1 SGHDN, CDR2 FVKESK. The CDR3 is 15 residues long. In DNA, the CDR3 is TGTGCCAGCAGCCAAGCTCAGCTAGCGGGAGAGACCCAGTACTTC. Its protein product is CASSQAQLAGETQYF. The full variable domain, in which reference TRBV14 and TRBJ2-5 provide the parts outside the CDR3, is EAGVTQFPSHSVIEKGQTVTLRCDPISGHDNLYWYRRVMGKEIKFLLHFVKESKQDESGMPNNRFLAERTGGTYSTLKVQPAELEDSGVYFCASSQAQLAGETQYFGPGTRLLVL.